These T cell receptor beta chains were read from a single sample in a study of blood T cell repertoires in COVID-19. The protocol was immunoSEQ multiplex PCR, while the TCRdb copy is restricted to in-frame clones and leaves out a portion. Among about 340,000 clones listed, about 92% were seen once. The sequencing input was PBMCs or T cells enriched from blood (not recorded which). All receptors derive from a woman aged 25 to 39 who had recovered from COVID-19. Each CDR3 is given with its conserved first and last residue. Each record gives: V gene, J gene, D gene, clone size, CDR3 protein, CDR3 DNA. D genes are given only for firm matches. Size is omitted from some rows. Given values are once, few, many or a class for expanded clones.

V: TRBV12-3/TRBV12-4
J: TRBJ1-1
D: TRBD1
size: -
CDR3: CASSLTGGEAFF
DNA: TGTGCCAGCAGTTTAACAGGGGGCGAAGCTTTCTTT

V: TRBV6-2/TRBV6-3
J: TRBJ1-5
D: -
size: -
CDR3: CASSYLSQPQHF
DNA: TGTGCCAGCAGTTACTTATCGCAGCCCCAGCATTTT

V: TRBV18
J: TRBJ1-2
D: TRBD1
size: once
CDR3: CASSPPGQRGGYTF
DNA: TGTGCCAGCTCACCCCCGGGACAGCGAGGTGGCTACACCTTC

V: TRBV6-5
J: TRBJ1-6
D: -
size: -
CDR3: CASTSQGAGDSPLHF
DNA: TGTGCCAGCACGTCGCAGGGTGCTGGGGATTCACCCCTCCACTTT

V: TRBV7-8
J: TRBJ2-1
D: TRBD2
size: -
CDR3: CASSFETSGRPSNEQFF
DNA: TGTGCCAGCAGCTTCGAGACTAGCGGGAGGCCATCCAATGAGCAGTTCTTC

V: TRBV7-8
J: TRBJ1-5
D: -
size: -
CDR3: CASSPPEQPQHF
DNA: TGTGCCAGCAGCCCCCCGGAGCAGCCCCAGCATTTT

V: TRBV27
J: TRBJ2-7
D: TRBD2
size: -
CDR3: CASSPTSGHLGEQYF
DNA: TGTGCCAGCAGTCCGACTAGCGGACACTTGGGTGAGCAGTACTTC

V: TRBV5-4
J: TRBJ2-7
D: -
size: -
CDR3: CASSLGGLDSRLF
DNA: TGTGCCAGCAGCTTGGGAGGATTGGACTCGCGCCTCTTC

V: TRBV19
J: TRBJ2-5
D: -
size: -
CDR3: CASSKDPRGGETQYF
DNA: TGTGCCAGTAGTAAAGATCCCAGGGGTGGCGAGACCCAGTACTTC

V: TRBV2
J: TRBJ1-2
D: -
size: -
CDR3: CASSERGPNYGYTF
DNA: TGTGCCAGCAGTGAAAGAGGGCCTAACTATGGCTACACCTTC

V: TRBV5-5
J: TRBJ1-5
D: -
size: -
CDR3: CASSFDSAVNQPQHF
DNA: TGTGCCAGCAGCTTTGATTCCGCAGTTAATCAGCCCCAGCATTTT

V: TRBV11-3
J: TRBJ2-7
D: TRBD2
size: few
CDR3: CASTIPSGEGVEQYF
DNA: TGTGCCAGCACCATTCCTAGCGGGGAAGGGGTCGAGCAGTACTTC

V: TRBV7-8
J: TRBJ2-7
D: -
size: -
CDR3: CASSFSSYEQYF
DNA: TGTGCCAGCAGTTTTAGCTCCTACGAGCAGTACTTC

V: TRBV4-1
J: TRBJ1-1
D: TRBD1
size: -
CDR3: CASNLRDSLNTEAFF
DNA: TGCGCCAGCAACCTTCGGGACAGCCTGAACACTGAAGCTTTCTTT

V: TRBV27
J: TRBJ2-7
D: TRBD1
size: -
CDR3: CASSPRPRGQPHEQYF
DNA: TGTGCCAGCAGTCCCCGCCCCAGGGGGCAGCCACACGAGCAGTACTTC

V: TRBV5-6
J: TRBJ2-2
D: -
size: -
CDR3: CASSRLTDYGGELFF
DNA: TGTGCCAGCAGCCGCCTGACAGATTACGGCGGGGAGCTGTTTTTT

V: TRBV5-4
J: TRBJ2-1
D: TRBD1
size: -
CDR3: CASSLVPGTGLGNNEQFF
DNA: TGTGCCAGCAGCCTGGTACCGGGGACAGGGCTGGGAAACAATGAGCAGTTCTTC

V: TRBV5-1
J: TRBJ2-3
D: TRBD1
size: -
CDR3: CASSSETQRQGADTQYF
DNA: TGCGCCAGCAGCTCTGAGACACAGAGACAGGGCGCAGATACGCAGTATTTT

V: TRBV5-6
J: TRBJ2-1
D: -
size: -
CDR3: CASSAFNEQFF
DNA: TGTGCCAGCAGTGCGTTCAATGAGCAGTTCTTC

V: TRBV4-1
J: TRBJ2-6
D: -
size: -
CDR3: CASSQDRRGSGANVLTF
DNA: TGCGCCAGCAGCCAAGACCGCCGGGGGTCTGGGGCCAACGTCCTGACTTTC

V: TRBV7-2
J: TRBJ2-3
D: -
size: few
CDR3: CASSRYGDTQYF
DNA: TGTGCCAGCAGCCGGTATGGAGATACGCAGTATTTT

V: TRBV7-9
J: TRBJ2-5
D: -
size: -
CDR3: CASSLREETQYF
DNA: TGTGCCAGCAGCCTAAGAGAAGAGACCCAGTACTTC

V: TRBV2
J: TRBJ2-2
D: TRBD2
size: -
CDR3: CASQGLAGGAGELFF
DNA: TGTGCCAGCCAGGGACTAGCGGGAGGCGCCGGGGAGCTGTTTTTT

V: TRBV6-5
J: TRBJ1-2
D: TRBD1
size: -
CDR3: CASSPRGSGYTF
DNA: TGTGCCAGCAGCCCCAGGGGGTCAGGCTACACCTTC

V: TRBV7-9
J: TRBJ1-2
D: -
size: -
CDR3: CASSRQSNYGYTF
DNA: TGTGCCAGCAGCCGCCAGTCTAACTATGGCTACACCTTC

V: TRBV5-6
J: TRBJ2-3
D: -
size: once
CDR3: CASSFDLRPGTDTQYF
DNA: TGTGCCAGCAGCTTTGATCTAAGGCCAGGAACAGATACGCAGTATTTT

V: TRBV21-1
J: TRBJ1-1
D: -
size: -
CDR3: CASSTYDRVNTEAFF
DNA: TGTGCCAGCAGCACCTATGACAGGGTGAACACTGAAGCTTTCTTT

V: TRBV5-1
J: TRBJ2-7
D: TRBD1
size: -
CDR3: CASSEDRGLYEQYF
DNA: TGCGCCAGCAGCGAGGACAGGGGGCTGTACGAGCAGTACTTC

V: TRBV18
J: TRBJ2-1
D: TRBD2
size: -
CDR3: CASSPPGLGSTEQFF
DNA: TGTGCCAGCTCACCACCGGGACTAGGGTCTACTGAGCAGTTCTTC

V: TRBV6-1
J: TRBJ2-7
D: TRBD2
size: -
CDR3: CASSALAAKRRGYEQYF
DNA: TGTGCCAGCAGTGCGCTAGCGGCCAAAAGAAGAGGATACGAGCAGTACTTC

V: TRBV6-5
J: TRBJ2-7
D: TRBD2
size: -
CDR3: CASSYGTSGIGEQYF
DNA: TGTGCCAGCAGTTATGGGACTAGCGGGATCGGCGAGCAGTACTTC

V: TRBV7-2
J: TRBJ1-3
D: -
size: -
CDR3: CASSLVQVARSGNTIYF
DNA: TGTGCCAGCAGCTTAGTGCAGGTGGCACGTTCTGGAAACACCATATATTTT

V: TRBV6-5
J: TRBJ1-1
D: TRBD1
size: once
CDR3: CASMDRARAEAFF
DNA: TGTGCCAGCATGGACAGGGCCAGAGCTGAAGCTTTCTTT

V: TRBV4-3
J: TRBJ1-2
D: -
size: -
CDR3: CASSQGENYGYTF
DNA: TGCGCCAGCAGCCAAGGAGAGAACTATGGCTACACCTTC

V: TRBV2
J: TRBJ2-2
D: TRBD2
size: -
CDR3: CASSRDYTVIGELFF
DNA: TGTGCCAGCAGCCGGGACTATACTGTCATCGGGGAGCTGTTTTTT

V: TRBV5-1
J: TRBJ1-2
D: -
size: -
CDR3: CASSLEQPNYGYTF
DNA: TGCGCCAGCAGCTTGGAACAGCCAAACTATGGCTACACCTTC

V: TRBV7-6
J: TRBJ2-2
D: -
size: -
CDR3: CASSLPPGANTGELFF
DNA: TGTGCCAGCAGCCTTCCCCCGGGGGCGAACACCGGGGAGCTGTTTTTT

V: TRBV9
J: TRBJ2-2
D: -
size: -
CDR3: CASSGSGTGELFF
DNA: TGTGCCAGCAGCGGTAGTGGCACCGGGGAGCTGTTTTTT

V: TRBV2
J: TRBJ1-4
D: TRBD1
size: -
CDR3: CASSSTRGGRLTTNEKLFF
DNA: TGTGCCAGCAGCAGCACACGAGGGGGCAGATTAACAACTAATGAAAAACTGTTTTTT

V: TRBV28
J: TRBJ2-5
D: TRBD1
size: -
CDR3: CASSQRQGQETQYF
DNA: TGTGCCAGCAGTCAGCGACAGGGACAAGAGACCCAGTACTTC

V: TRBV30
J: TRBJ1-4
D: -
size: -
CDR3: CAWARGANEKLFF
DNA: TGTGCCTGGGCTCGGGGGGCTAATGAAAAACTGTTTTTT

V: TRBV6-2/TRBV6-3
J: TRBJ1-5
D: TRBD1
size: -
CDR3: CASIPGQGGQPQHF
DNA: TGTGCCAGCATCCCGGGACAGGGCGGCCAGCCCCAGCATTTT

V: TRBV27
J: TRBJ1-1
D: TRBD1
size: -
CDR3: CASKRTGKNTEAFF
DNA: TGTGCCAGCAAAAGGACAGGGAAAAACACTGAAGCTTTCTTT

V: TRBV6-5
J: TRBJ2-7
D: TRBD2
size: -
CDR3: CASRTSGGDSYEQYF
DNA: TGTGCCAGCCGGACTAGCGGGGGCGATTCCTACGAGCAGTACTTC